These 20 T cell receptor beta chains were all obtained from the same sample, sequenced in a study of T cell repertoires in cytomegalovirus infection. TCRdb reprocessed the reads via MiXCR and lists one record per CDR3 protein. The sample gives about 210,000 distinct CDR3 sequences, 6% to 8% of which show up once; roughly 6.5% is in the top ten. Sample: PBMCs. The receptors originated from a human donor in good health (CMV status not recorded). Some clones in this sample may be carry-over from other donors' samples.

This clonotype was counted ten times or more. The genes are TRBV30 and TRBJ2-1; weak D call: TRBD2 (6 bases). Germline V gives CDR1 GTSNPN, CDR2 SVGIG (reference sequence). The V end lost 1 base, the J end lost 3 bases, and 22 bases lay between the germline ends. This CDR3 spans 18 amino acids. The CDR3 loop reads CAWSGFSGERTNYNEQFF. CDR3 DNA: TGTGCCTGGAGTGGATTTAGCGGCGAACGAACAAACTACAATGAGCAGTTCTTC.

At least ten counts were recorded for this clonotype. V is TRBV7-2 and J is TRBJ2-6; D not certain. The germline gives CDR1 SGHTA, CDR2 FQGNSA. This CDR3 is 15 amino acids long. With 5 bases removed from V and 5 bases from J, the gap between germline ends came to 13 bases. CDR3 in amino acids: CASSQKVVRANVLTF. CDR3 DNA sequence: TGTGCCAGCAGCCAGAAGGTTGTCCGGGCCAACGTCCTGACTTTC.

This clonotype was counted at least ten times. The genes are TRBV7-2 and TRBJ1-6, with 8 bases that match TRBD1. V lost 2 bases to trimming and J lost 8 bases; unmatched junction nucleotides: 5. The CDR3 is 15 amino acids. The germline CDR1 and CDR2 sequences are SGHTA and FQGNSA. The CDR3, as DNA: TGTGCCAGCAGCTTAACCAGGGGGCTGGATTCACCCCTCCACTTT. Translation: CASSLTRGLDSPLHF.

This clonotype was seen repeatedly, ten times or more. This chain links TRBV2 with TRBJ1-5; no definite D call. The CDR3 runs to 15 residues. The V end was cut by 10 bases, the J end by 1 base, with 17 bases between. Germline V lookup: CDR1 SNHLY, CDR2 FYNNEI. CDR3: CATHPLGVSNQPQHF. In nucleotides, the CDR3 is TGTGCCACTCACCCATTGGGAGTAAGCAATCAGCCCCAGCATTTT.

This clonotype was detected a few times. The rearrangement links TRBV5-1 to TRBJ2-7; tentative D call: TRBD1 (6 bases). Germline V gene lookup returns CDR1 SGHRS and CDR2 YFSETQ. The V end lost 1 base, the J end lost 2 bases, and 10 bases lay between the germline ends. CDR3 length equals 14 residues. CDR3 region: CASSLKGQTYEQYF. In DNA form, the CDR3 reads TGCGCCAGCAGCTTGAAAGGACAGACCTACGAGCAGTACTTC.

This clonotype appeared many times. This chain joins TRBV7-9 and TRBJ2-4; D remains ambiguous. The CDR3 contains 15 residues. Trimming took 0 bases from V and 7 from J, leaving 13 bases between them. Germline V gene sequence: CDR1 SEHNR, CDR2 FQNEAQ (reference sequence). CDR3: CASSLAGSDGNIQYF. Written as DNA, the CDR3 is TGTGCCAGCAGCTTAGCGGGCAGCGACGGGAACATTCAGTACTTC.

This clonotype occurred many times. The chain uses TRBV5-1 and TRBJ2-3; D may be TRBD2 (5 bases). Germline V gene sequence: CDR1 SGHRS, CDR2 YFSETQ. The V and J ends lost 4 bases and 2 bases respectively, with 17 bases between them. This CDR3 is 16 amino acids long. CDR3 DNA sequence: TGCGCCAGCAGCGCCGAGGGTCGCACCTTCACAGATACGCAGTATTTT. It is translated as CASSAEGRTFTDTQYF.

The V gene is TRBV20-1, the J gene TRBJ1-4; TRBD1 matches 7 bases. Germline lookup yields CDR1 DFQATT and CDR2 SNEGSKA (reference sequence). The V gene end was trimmed by 3 bases and the J gene end by 3 bases; junction bases not matched to a gene: 13. The CDR3 loop spans 17 amino acids. The DNA for the CDR3 is TGCAGTGCTAGGGCACAGGGGCTTCGAAGATCTAATGAAAAACTGTTTTTT. Translation gives CSARAQGLRRSNEKLFF.

Ten or more counts support this clonotype. The chain links TRBV20-1 to TRBJ1-2, with D perhaps matching TRBD1 (6 bases). This CDR3 spans 11 amino acids. Germline loops: CDR1 DFQATT, CDR2 SNEGSKA (reference sequence). Trimming took off 6 bases at V and 7 bases at J, with 12 bases between the two ends. In nucleotides, the CDR3 is TGCAGTGCGACGACAGGAGCTGGCTACACCTTC. Its protein is CSATTGAGYTF.

Worth noting for this clonotype: This may arise from a read error, as a much more abundant clone is one base away. The genes are TRBV6-6 and TRBJ1-3, with D perhaps matching TRBD1 (6 bases). Trimming left V 1 base short and J 6 bases short, with 10 bases between. The CDR3 spans 14 residues. Germline CDR1 and CDR2: MNHNY and SVGAGI (reference sequence). As DNA, the CDR3 is TGTGCCAGCAGTTACTACGGGGGCGAAAACACCATATATTTT. Translation: CASSYYGGENTIYF.

At least ten counts were recorded for this clonotype. The J gene is TRBJ2-3, the V gene TRBV29-1; D gene ambiguous. The V gene's germline CDR1 is SQVTM and CDR2 ANQGSEA. This CDR3 contains 14 residues. V gave up 3 bases and J gave up 5 bases, with 15 bases separating them. The CDR3 loop reads CSVDEDGSKDTQYF. The CDR3 region has the DNA TGCAGCGTTGATGAGGACGGTAGTAAAGATACGCAGTATTTT.

This clonotype was counted many times. The V and J genes are TRBV15 and TRBJ1-2, with 7 nucleotides matching TRBD1. Trimming cost V 2 bases and J 0 bases; bases outside gene matches: 15. Per germline, CDR1 LNHNV and CDR2 YYDKDF (reference sequence). The CDR3 contains 19 residues. The CDR3 coding sequence is TGTGCCACCAGCAGAAGACAGGGAGTTGTTAGCGGGCCTAACTATGGCTACACCTTC. Translated: CATSRRQGVVSGPNYGYTF.

As for this clonotype: The junction and the germline gene differ at one end; a read error may be behind it. This chain connects TRBV28 to TRBJ2-3, with 8 nucleotides matching TRBD2. The germline V gene has CDR1 MDHEN and CDR2 SYDVKM. The CDR3 is 14 residues long. CDR3 protein: CSSSLDAGGRTQYF. CDR3 DNA: TGTTCCAGCAGTTTAGATGCGGGGGGTCGCACGCAGTATTTT.

This clonotype was counted many times. In DNA form, the CDR3 reads TGTGCCAGCAGCCCCCCGGGACAGGGGCTCTATGGCTACACCTTC. It yields the protein CASSPPGQGLYGYTF. The chain is built from TRBV28 and TRBJ1-2; 10 bases map to TRBD1. V dropped 6 bases and J dropped 4; count of bases not matched to a gene: 8. CDR3 size: 15 residues. Germline V gene lookup returns CDR1 MDHEN and CDR2 SYDVKM.

The table lists this clonotype with many counts. The chain has TRBV28 and TRBJ2-3; TRBD2 matches at 7 bases. Germline CDR1 is MDHEN and CDR2 is SYDVKM. J lost 0 bases, V lost 2 bases, and 8 bases had no gene match. The CDR3 totals 17 residues. CDR3 in amino acids: CASSLVPSGPSTDTQYF. DNA of the CDR3: TGTGCCAGCAGTTTAGTGCCTAGCGGACCTAGCACAGATACGCAGTATTTT.

This clonotype showed up many times. This rearrangement joins TRBV6-5 to TRBJ2-2; no reliable D call. The V end lost 6 bases, the J end lost 3 bases, and 14 bases lay between the germline ends. This CDR3 is built from 15 residues. The V gene's germline CDR1 is MNHEY and CDR2 SVGAGI. CDR3 region: CASRIFQADTGELFF. The CDR3 DNA sequence: TGTGCCAGCAGAATCTTCCAGGCTGACACCGGGGAGCTGTTTTTT.

This clonotype was counted many times. The CDR3 spells CASSTGEATEAFF. The CDR3 nucleotides are TGTGCCAGCAGTACGGGGGAGGCCACTGAAGCTTTCTTT. The V call is TRBV6-2 or TRBV6-3, the J call TRBJ1-1; the D gene is possibly TRBD1 (5 bases). V lost 5 bases and J lost 4, with 11 bases in between. Looked up from germline, CDR1 is MNHEY and CDR2 is SVGEGT. The CDR3 has 13 amino acids.

In this sample, this clonotype turned up a few times. This chain connects TRBV20-1 to TRBJ2-5; D might be TRBD1 or TRBD2, each matching 5 bases. Germline-derived CDR1 and CDR2 are DFQATT and SNEGSKA (reference sequence). Trimming took off 7 bases at V and 2 bases at J, with 11 bases between the two ends. The CDR3 spans 12 residues. The CDR3 loop is CSGGRAQETQYF. The CDR3 nucleotides read TGCAGTGGGGGGAGAGCTCAAGAGACCCAGTACTTC.

This clonotype was counted only a few times. This chain joins TRBV30 and TRBJ2-6; TRBD2 might be the D (6 bases). Germline loops: CDR1 GTSNPN, CDR2 SVGIG (reference sequence). The CDR3 is made up of 15 amino acids. The V and J ends lost 3 bases and 1 base respectively, with 10 bases between them. The CDR3 protein is CAWRGRISGANVLTF. The CDR3 DNA reads as TGTGCCTGGAGGGGGAGGATTTCTGGGGCCAACGTCCTGACTTTC.

This clonotype was recorded many times. V and J are TRBV2 and TRBJ1-5; 7 nucleotides agree with TRBD1. The CDR3 sequence is 16 residues long. Trimming took 6 bases from V and 2 from J; bases not matched to a gene: 10. The germline CDR1 and CDR2 sequences are SNHLY and FYNNEI. The CDR3 DNA is TGTGCCAGCAGCGGCAATAGAGGACAGGGCAATCAGCCCCAGCATTTT. It encodes CASSGNRGQGNQPQHF.